The 15 T cell receptor delta chains below come from one sample, sequenced in a study of DNA immune sequencing with unique molecular identifiers. Genomic DNA underwent 32-plex PCR targeting all 8 TRDV and 4 TRDJ genes. Adapter PCR followed approximately 3 barcoding PCR cycles that attached a 12-nucleotide UMI. TCRdb made new clone calls on the multiplex PCR reads using CATT. The sample comprises some 5,300 delta-chain clones, 11% of which are singletons, and 53% rests with the top ten. Sequencing used gamma-delta T cells enriched from blood buffy coat, or unenriched PBMCs (not recorded which). The receptors originated from a human donor in good health.

This chain uses TRDV1 with TRDJ1; TRDD3 might be the D (5 bases). The J gene is absent in TCRdb and was assigned here via DNA matching to germline. The germline gives CDR1 TSWWSYY, CDR2 QGS. V lost 0 bases and J 0 bases, leaving 26 bases between the germline ends. This CDR3 contains 21 residues. As DNA, the CDR3 is TGTGCTCTTGGGGAACTAGGAGCGCCGTCGTTGGGGAGGGAGTACACCGATAAACTCATCTTT. This encodes CALGELGAPSLGREYTDKLIF.

This clone was recorded many times. The chain joins TRDV2 to TRDJ1; 11 bases map to TRDD3. The germline CDR1 and CDR2 sequences are GEAIGNYY and EKD. V lost 0 bases and J lost 3; bases outside the gene matches: 5. The CDR3 is 16 residues long. The CDR3 here is CACDTVGDTVADKLIF. The CDR3 bases are TGTGCCTGTGACACCGTGGGGGATACGGTGGCCGATAAACTCATCTTT.

Details on this clone: The protein TCRdb gives is from a much larger clone and does not agree with this DNA's translation at residue 8, likely a read error; the protein shown here comes from the DNA. The gene calls are TRAV29/DV5 and TRDJ1; 9 bases agree with TRDD3. The J gene, left out of TCRdb, was set here by checking the DNA against germline. V was clipped by 0 bases and J by 4 bases; unmatched bases: 28. The CDR3 is 22 residues long. Germline V CDR1 and CDR2: NSMFDY, ISSIKDK. This chain's CDR3 is CAASAPSNRRGLGDRAFDKLIF. DNA of the CDR3: TGTGCAGCAAGCGCGCCTTCCAACAGAAGAGGACTGGGGGACCGAGCTTTCGATAAACTCATCTTT.

Without a V gene call, the J gene is given as TRDJ1; TRDD3, the table's D call, was not compared with the DNA. CDR3 length: 16 amino acids. CDR3 in amino acids: CALGEIYRGYTDKLIF. The CDR3 DNA reads TGTGCTCTTGGGGAGATCTACCGGGGGTACACCGATAAACTCATCTTT.

About this clone itself: TCRdb's listed protein matches a much larger clone and diverges from this DNA's translation at residue 14, likely through a read error; the protein shown comes from the DNA. The genes are TRDV2 and TRDJ1, with TRDD3 matching 11 bases. The length of the CDR3 is 17 residues. The V gene's germline CDR1 is GEAIGNYY and CDR2 EKD. The CDR3 protein is CACDTVGGYAGTDILIF. The CDR3 DNA is TGTGCCTGTGACACCGTTGGGGGATACGCTGGGACCGATATACTCATCTTT.

This clone was seen ten or more times. This rearrangement joins TRDV2 to TRDJ1, with 10 bases identical to TRDD3. The CDR3 has 19 amino acids. With V trimmed by 3 bases and J by 0 bases, 15 bases remained unmatched. Germline CDR1 GEAIGNYY, CDR2 EKD. CDR3 region: CACDPVLGDSEINTDKLIF. The CDR3, as DNA: TGTGCCTGTGACCCGGTACTGGGGGATTCAGAGATCAACACCGATAAACTCATCTTT.

This clone was detected only a few times. A far larger clone is just one base off, so this is likely a read error. The identical CDR3 is also encoded by other nucleotide sequences in the sample. The chain combines TRDV2 with TRDJ3; D is possibly TRDD3 (6 bases). The germline V gene has CDR1 GEAIGNYY and CDR2 EKD. The CDR3 covers 20 residues. V was cut by 4 bases and J by 0 bases, with 21 bases left in between. The CDR3 is CACDPIVLGESSWDTRQMFF. The CDR3 coding sequence is TGTGCCTGTGATCCCATTGTACTGGGTGAAAGCTCCTGGGACACCCGACAGATGTTTTTC.

About this clone itself: A far bigger clonotype differs at one base, so this is likely a read error. Other nucleotide sequences in the sample specify the same CDR3. This chain connects TRDV2 to TRDJ1, with 7 positions matching TRDD3. The CDR3 runs to 17 residues. Germline lookup yields CDR1 GEAIGNYY and CDR2 EKD. The chain's CDR3 is CACDTLVLGENTDKLIF. The CDR3 DNA sequence: TGTGCCTGTGACACCCTCGTGTTGGGGGAGAACACCGACAAACTCATCTTT.

Comments on this clone: The protein that TCRdb holds for this DNA derives from a much larger clone and differs from the translated DNA at residue 8, which likely indicates a read error; the protein shown here is translated from the DNA. The gene calls are TRDV2 and TRDJ3; D is perhaps TRDD3 (6 bases). This CDR3 contains 20 residues. CDR1 is GEAIGNYY and CDR2 is EKD in the germline V gene. V was shortened by 4 bases and J by 0 bases, with 21 bases between the two germline ends. CDR3 bases: TGTGCCTGTGAACCGTACTGGGTGATAATAGGCTCCTGGGACACCCGACAGATGTTTTTC. This codes for CACEPYWVIIGSWDTRQMFF.

This clone was counted a few times. A read error is the likely source, as a far larger clone sits one nucleotide away. The sample holds other DNA sequences that translate to the same CDR3. The chain couples TRDV2 to TRDJ1; D remains ambiguous. This CDR3 is built from 18 residues. Looked up from germline, CDR1 is GEAIGNYY and CDR2 is EKD. V gave up 0 bases and J gave up 3 bases, with 22 bases separating them. DNA for the CDR3: TGTGCCTGTGACACCGTAGGAGGTGGTGATATCCGATCCGATAAACTCATCTTT. Its protein is CACDTVGGGDIRSDKLIF.

To note about this clone: TCRdb lists the protein of a much larger clone for this DNA, which differs at residue 16, so this is likely a read error; the protein given here is translated from the DNA itself. The CDR3 DNA follows: TGTGCCTGTGACACTCTACTGGGGAGCTCCTGGGACACCCGACAGATATTTTTC. It translates to CACDTLLGSSWDTRQIFF. The gene calls are TRDV2 and TRDJ3; 7 bases fit TRDD3. Germline V gene sequence: CDR1 GEAIGNYY, CDR2 EKD. This CDR3 has 18 amino acids.

As concerns this clone: A far larger clone is only one base removed, so a read error is likely. This specimen includes other DNA sequences encoding the same CDR3. The chain joins TRDV2 to TRDJ1; the match to TRDD3 covers 7 bases. Trimming cost V 4 bases and J 2 bases; bases outside gene matches: 3. The germline CDR1 and CDR2 sequences are GEAIGNYY and EKD. The CDR3 covers 13 residues. CDR3 nucleotides: TGTGCCTGTGATACCTGGGGGACCGATAAACTCATCTTT. This translates into CACDTWGTDKLIF.

This clone came up many times. The CDR3 coding sequence is TGTGCTTATAGGAGTGGCTTTCCTAACGGGTGGGGGACCCAAGAGGATAAACTCATCTTT. It codes for CAYRSGFPNGWGTQEDKLIF. V gene TRAV38-2/DV8 combines with J gene TRDJ1; TRDD3 might be the D (7 bases). Germline CDR1 TSESDYY, CDR2 QEAYKQQN. The germline V and J ends were trimmed by 2 bases and 5 bases, with 31 bases remaining between them. The CDR3 runs 20 residues.

The V gene lacks a call, and TRDJ1 is the J gene; TRDD3 reflects the table's D call only, with no check against the DNA. The CDR3 is 22 amino acids. CDR3 bases: TGTGCCTGTGAACCCCTGGGACATCCCGGGGTGGGGGACCTGATGTACACCGATAAACTCATCTTT. Its translation: CACEPLGHPGVGDLMYTDKLIF.

This clone was recorded at least ten times. The rearrangement joins TRDV2 to TRDJ1; D may be TRDD3 (5 bases). The CDR3 spans 14 residues. The V end was cut by 1 base, the J end by 2 bases, with 10 bases between. CDR1 GEAIGNYY and CDR2 EKD come from the germline V gene. Here the CDR3 reads CACDTRRDTDKLIF. The CDR3 DNA sequence: TGTGCCTGTGACACGAGGAGGGATACCGATAAACTCATCTTT.